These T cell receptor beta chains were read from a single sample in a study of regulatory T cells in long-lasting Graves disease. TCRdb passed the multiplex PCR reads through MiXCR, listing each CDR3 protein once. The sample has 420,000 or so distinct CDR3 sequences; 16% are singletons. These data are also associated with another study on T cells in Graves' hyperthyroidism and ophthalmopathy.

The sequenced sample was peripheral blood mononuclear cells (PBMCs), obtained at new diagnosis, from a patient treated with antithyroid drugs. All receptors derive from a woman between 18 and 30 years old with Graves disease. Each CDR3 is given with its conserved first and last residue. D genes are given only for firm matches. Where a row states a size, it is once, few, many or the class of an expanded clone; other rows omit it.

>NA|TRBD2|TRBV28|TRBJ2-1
TGTGCCAGCAGTCCGTCCACTAGCGGGAGTAGGAATGAGCAGTTCTTC
CASSPSTSGSRNEQFF
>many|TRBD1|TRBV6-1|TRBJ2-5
TGTGCCAGCACAAGGGACAGGGATAAGGAAGAGACCCAGTACTTC
CASTRDRDKEETQYF
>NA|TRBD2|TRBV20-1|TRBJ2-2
TGCAGTGCTAGAGATACTAGCGGGAGTGTATACGGGGAGCTGTTTTTT
CSARDTSGSVYGELFF
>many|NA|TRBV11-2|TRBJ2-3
TGTGCCAGCAGCTGGGGGGACCGCAGCACAGATACGCAGTATTTT
CASSWGDRSTDTQYF
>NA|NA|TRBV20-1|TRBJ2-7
TGCAGTGTCCCTCCGGGGAACCTCTACGAGCAGTACTTC
CSVPPGNLYEQYF
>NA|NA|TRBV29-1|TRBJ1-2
TGCAGCGTTGAAGCCTCTAACTATGGCTACACCTTC
CSVEASNYGYTF
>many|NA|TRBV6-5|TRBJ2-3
TGTGCCAGCAGTTACCAGGGGCTACAGGCCGATACGCAGTATTTT
CASSYQGLQADTQYF
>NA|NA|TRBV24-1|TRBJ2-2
TGTGCCACGACGGACAGAGCGAACACCGGGGAGCTGTTTTTT
CATTDRANTGELFF
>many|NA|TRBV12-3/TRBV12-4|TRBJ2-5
TGCGCCAGCAGCTTGGACAGCCAAGAGACCCAGTACTTC
CASSLDSQETQYF
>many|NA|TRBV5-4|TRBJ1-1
TGTGCCAGCAGCCGGGGAGTTGCGGCGAACACTGAAGCTTTCTTT
CASSRGVAANTEAFF
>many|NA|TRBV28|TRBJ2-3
TGTGCCAGCAGTCAGGGACCGAACACAGATACGCAGTATTTT
CASSQGPNTDTQYF
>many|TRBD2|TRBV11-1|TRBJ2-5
TGTGCCAGCAGCTTAATGACCGGGAGGGTCCAAGAGACCCAGTACTTC
CASSLMTGRVQETQYF
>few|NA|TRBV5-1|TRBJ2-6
TGCGCCAGCAGCTTTCCGGTGAGCTCGTCTGGGGCCAACGTCCTGACTTTC
CASSFPVSSSGANVLTF
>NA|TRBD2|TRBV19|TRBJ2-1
TGTGCCAGTAGTATCGCTAGCGGGAGGGCCCGGAATGAGCAGTTCTTC
CASSIASGRARNEQFF
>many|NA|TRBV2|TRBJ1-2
TGTGCCAGCAGTGAAATCGACATATATGGCTACACCTTC
CASSEIDIYGYTF
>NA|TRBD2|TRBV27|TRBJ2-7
TGTGCCCGACGACTAGCGGGGAACTACGAGCAGTACTTC
CARRLAGNYEQYF
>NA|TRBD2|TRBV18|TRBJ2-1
TGTGCCAGCACCCTAAGACTAGCGGGGACGGGTGAGCAGTTCTTC
CASTLRLAGTGEQFF
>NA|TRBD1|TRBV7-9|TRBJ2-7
TGTACCAGCAGGGGTAAAGGACAGGGCGAGCAGTACTTC
CTSRGKGQGEQYF
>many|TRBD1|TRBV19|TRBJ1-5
TGTGCCAGTAGCAACATACAGGGGTCCAATCAGCCCCAGCATTTT
CASSNIQGSNQPQHF
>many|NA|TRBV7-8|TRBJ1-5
TGTGCCAGCAGCCGAAAAACCCCTCGCGGACAGCCCCAGCATTTT
CASSRKTPRGQPQHF
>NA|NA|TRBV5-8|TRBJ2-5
TGTGCCAGCAGCTTGTACTCCACAGGACCGTACCAAGAGACCCAGTACTTC
CASSLYSTGPYQETQYF
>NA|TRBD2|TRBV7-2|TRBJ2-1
TGTGCCAGTGAGCGGGATCGGTATGAGCAGTTCTTC
CASERDRYEQFF
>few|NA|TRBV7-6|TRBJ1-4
TGTGCCAGCAGCTCTTCTGTGGCAGCTAATGAAAAACTGTTTTTT
CASSSSVAANEKLFF
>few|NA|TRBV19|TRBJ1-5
TGTGCCAGTAGCTTTCCACAGGATTACAATCAGCCCCAGCATTTT
CASSFPQDYNQPQHF
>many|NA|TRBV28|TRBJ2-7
TGTGCCAGCAGTCGACAGGCCCCCTACGAGCAGTACTTC
CASSRQAPYEQYF
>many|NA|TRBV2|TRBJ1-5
TGTGCCAGCAGTGTGGGCGGGTGGAGCAATCAGCCCCAGCATTTT
CASSVGGWSNQPQHF
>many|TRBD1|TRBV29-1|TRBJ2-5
TGCAGCGTTCCGGGACAGGGTTTGGTAGAGACCCAGTACTTC
CSVPGQGLVETQYF
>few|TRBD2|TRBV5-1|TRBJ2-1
TGCGCCAGCAGCCGAGGACTAGCGGGAGTGGATGAGCAGTTCTTC
CASSRGLAGVDEQFF
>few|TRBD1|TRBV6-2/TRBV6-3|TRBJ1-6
TGTGCCAGCAGTTCCCCGCGGACAGGCCGTCGCTCCTATAATTCACCCCTCCACTTT
CASSSPRTGRRSYNSPLHF
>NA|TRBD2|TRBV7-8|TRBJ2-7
TGTGCCAGCAACTTACGGATAGCGGGACATGGCAACTCCTACAATGAGCAGTACTTC
CASNLRIAGHGNSYNEQYF
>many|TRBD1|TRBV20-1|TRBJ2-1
TGCAGTGCTACCGGGACAGTTTACAATGAGCAGTTCTTC
CSATGTVYNEQFF
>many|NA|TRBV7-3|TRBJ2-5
TGTGCCAGCAGCTTAACGGGGTTCCAGGAGACCCAGTACTTC
CASSLTGFQETQYF
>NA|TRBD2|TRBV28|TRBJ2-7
TGTGCCAGCAGCCCTAGCGGGAATAACTACGAGCAGTACTTC
CASSPSGNNYEQYF